One and the same sample provided the 12 T cell receptor beta chains below, sequenced in a study of PD-1 blockade in mismatch repair-deficient tumors. This table comes from immunoSEQ multiplex PCR, and its TCRdb copy is limited to in-frame clones, with some not included. The sample lists 100,000 to 150,000 clones; 88% were seen once. The specimen was peripheral blood, collected approximately 70 weeks after starting pembrolizumab. The receptors shown here come from an adult with mismatch repair-deficient cancer.

The chain combines TRBV9 with TRBJ2-7, with D uncertain. CDR3 size: 14 residues. Trimming pared 0 bases from V and 5 bases from J, leaving 12 bases between. Germline values: CDR1 SGDLS, CDR2 YYNGEE. The CDR3 DNA follows: TGTGCCAGCAGCGTAGAAGGGAAGTCACACGAGCAGTACTTC. Its protein is CASSVEGKSHEQYF.

V and J are TRBV6-5 and TRBJ2-3; D is possibly TRBD2 (5 bases). Trimming removed 4 bases at V and 4 bases at J, with 9 bases between. The germline V gene encodes CDR1 MNHEY and CDR2 SVGAGI. The CDR3 is 13 residues long. Written as DNA, the CDR3 is TGTGCCAGCAGTTCCCGGGGTTCAGATACGCAGTATTTT. It translates to CASSSRGSDTQYF.

The chain combines TRBV10-3 with TRBJ2-7; 12 bases agree with TRBD2. CDR3 size: 16 residues. The trim removed 4 bases at V and 3 bases at J, leaving 7 bases unmatched. Germline V gene sequence: CDR1 ENHRY, CDR2 SYGVKD. The CDR3 DNA follows: TGTGCCATCAGTGCGACTACTAGCGGGAGGAACTACGAGCAGTACTTC. Residues: CAISATTSGRNYEQYF.

The chain uses TRBV7-9 and TRBJ2-1, with TRBD2 as a possible D gene (6 bases). Germline V gene sequence: CDR1 SEHNR, CDR2 FQNEAQ (reference sequence). The V end lost 0 bases, the J end lost 3 bases, and 15 bases lay between the germline ends. This CDR3 region has 17 residues. The CDR3 is CASSLARTGDFYNEQFF. The CDR3 DNA is TGTGCCAGCAGCTTAGCACGGACGGGGGATTTCTACAATGAGCAGTTCTTC.

The V and J genes are TRBV28 and TRBJ2-7, with 16 bases matching TRBD2. Per germline, CDR1 MDHEN and CDR2 SYDVKM. V gave up 9 bases and J gave up 7 bases; unmatched junction bases: 15. This CDR3 comprises 17 residues. CDR3 nucleotide sequence: TGTGCCAGTAATTCTCCGGGACTAGCGGGAGGGCATGGGGAGCAGTACTTC. The encoded protein is CASNSPGLAGGHGEQYF.

This chain connects TRBV7-3 to TRBJ1-2; D might be TRBD1 (6 bases). The germline V gene encodes CDR1 SGHTA and CDR2 FQGTGA. V lost 5 bases, J lost 6 bases, and 19 bases lay in between. This CDR3 comprises 15 residues. Written as DNA, the CDR3 is TGTGCCAGCAGCCTACAGGGCGGGGGATTTGATGGCTACACCTTC. The encoded protein is CASSLQGGGFDGYTF.

Of note for this clone: This sample includes further DNA sequences coding for the same CDR3. The chain recombines TRBV6-6 with TRBJ2-2, with D possibly being TRBD2 (5 bases). The germline V and J ends were trimmed by 6 bases and 1 base, with 6 bases remaining between them. Germline V lookup: CDR1 MNHNY, CDR2 SVGAGI (reference sequence). The CDR3 has 13 residues. CDR3 nucleotides: TGTGCCAGCAGAGGACTGAACACCGGGGAGCTGTTTTTT. It encodes CASRGLNTGELFF.

DNA of the CDR3: TGCACCAGCAAGGGTTCTCCCAAAAACATTCAGTACTTC. The encoded protein is CTSKGSPKNIQYF. The chain recombines TRBV1 with TRBJ2-4. TRBV1 is a listed pseudogene. The length of the CDR3 is 13 residues.

The chain recombines TRBV4-3 with TRBJ2-3; 12 bases are shared with TRBD2. This CDR3 contains 17 residues. Germline CDR1 LGHNA, CDR2 YSLEER. V shed 1 base, J shed 4 bases, and the junction held 6 bases outside the gene matches. The CDR3, as DNA: TGCGCCAGCAGCCAAGTTCTAGCGGGAGGGCCCTCAGATACGCAGTATTTT. This encodes CASSQVLAGGPSDTQYF.

V is TRBV11-2 and J is TRBJ1-1; no definite D call. Trimming pared 3 bases from V and 3 bases from J, leaving 11 bases between. CDR1 and CDR2 (germline): SGHAT, FQNNGV. The CDR3 loop spans 14 amino acids. The CDR3 here is CASSLPWRDTEAFF. The CDR3 region has the DNA TGTGCCAGCAGCTTGCCCTGGAGGGACACTGAAGCTTTCTTT.

This clone was seen only once. The V and J genes are TRBV10-3 and TRBJ2-2; TRBD2 agrees at 8 bases. The CDR3 has 14 amino acids. V lost 6 bases and J lost 6; bases outside the gene matches: 6. Germline-derived CDR1 and CDR2 are ENHRY and SYGVKD. For the CDR3, the DNA is TGTGCCATCAGGGGACTAGGCGAGGCCGGGGAGCTGTTTTTT. Its translation: CAIRGLGEAGELFF.

The chain joins TRBV5-6 to TRBJ1-5, with 8 bases identical to TRBD1. After removal of 4 bases from V and 2 bases from J, the junction contained 5 bases not matched to a gene. The V gene's germline CDR1 is SGHDT and CDR2 YYEEEE. CDR3 size: 15 residues. The CDR3 sequence: CASSDKQGGNQPQHF. DNA for the CDR3: TGTGCCAGCAGCGACAAACAGGGGGGCAATCAGCCCCAGCATTTT.